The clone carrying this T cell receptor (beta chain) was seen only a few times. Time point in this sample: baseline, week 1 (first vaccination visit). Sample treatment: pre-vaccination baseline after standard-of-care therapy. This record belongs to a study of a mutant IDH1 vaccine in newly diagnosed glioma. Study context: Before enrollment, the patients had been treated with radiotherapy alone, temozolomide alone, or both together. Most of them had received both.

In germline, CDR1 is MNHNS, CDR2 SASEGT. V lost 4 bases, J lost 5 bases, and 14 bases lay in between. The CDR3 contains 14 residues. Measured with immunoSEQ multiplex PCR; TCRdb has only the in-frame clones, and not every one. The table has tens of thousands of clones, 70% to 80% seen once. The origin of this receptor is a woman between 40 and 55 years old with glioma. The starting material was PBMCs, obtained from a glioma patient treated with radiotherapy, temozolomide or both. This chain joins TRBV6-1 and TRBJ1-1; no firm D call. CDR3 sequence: CASSVQRFNTEAFF. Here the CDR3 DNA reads TGTGCCAGCAGTGTCCAGAGGTTTAATACTGAAGCTTTCTTT.